These T cell receptor beta chains were read from a single sample in a study of blood T cell repertoires in COVID-19. This table comes from immunoSEQ multiplex PCR, and its TCRdb copy is limited to in-frame clones, with some not included. The profile shows about 150,000 clones, more than 75% of them singletons. Sequencing was carried out using peripheral blood. Source of these receptors: a man aged 45 to 65 who had recovered from COVID-19. Both conserved end residues are part of each CDR3. The D gene is left open where the match is weak. Rows give clone size only sometimes, using once, few, many, or a class for an expanded clone.

j_call,d_call,v_call,clone_size,cdr3_nt,cdr3_aa
TRBJ2-7,TRBD2,TRBV5-3,-,TGTGCCAGAAGCTTGGGGGCGGGAGGTACCCGATCCTACGAGCAGTACTTC,CARSLGAGGTRSYEQYF
TRBJ2-6,-,TRBV24-1,-,TGTGCCACCAGTGATCCCTTACAGGGCTCTGGGGCCAACGTCCTGACTTTC,CATSDPLQGSGANVLTF
TRBJ1-6,TRBD1,TRBV7-2,-,TGTGCCAGCAGCTTAGCGCAGGGGACAGGGAGAAATAATTCACCCCTCCACTTT,CASSLAQGTGRNNSPLHF
TRBJ2-6,-,TRBV5-1,-,TGCGCCAGCAGCTTCCTAGGTGACTCTGGGGCCAACGTCCTGACTTTC,CASSFLGDSGANVLTF
TRBJ2-1,-,TRBV28,-,TGTGCCAGCAGTTCCCCCCGACAGTACAATGAGCAGTTCTTC,CASSSPRQYNEQFF
TRBJ2-1,TRBD2,TRBV5-1,-,TGCGCCAGCAGCAAAATTCCTAGCGGGGGGGCCAATGAGCAGTTCTTC,CASSKIPSGGANEQFF
TRBJ1-2,-,TRBV11-2,-,TGTGCCAGCAGCTTGGGGAGGGGCGGTAACTATGGCTACACCTTC,CASSLGRGGNYGYTF
TRBJ2-2,TRBD1,TRBV3-1/TRBV3-2,-,TGTGCCAGCAGCTGGGACAGTCAGAACACCGGGGAGCTGTTTTTT,CASSWDSQNTGELFF
TRBJ2-7,-,TRBV5-1,-,TGCGCCAGCAGCTTGCTTTCGCGCGACTACGAGCAGTACTTC,CASSLLSRDYEQYF
TRBJ2-1,TRBD2,TRBV18,-,TGTGCCAGCTCATCCCTGACTCCCAGCGGGGTTTATAGTGAGCAGTTCTTC,CASSSLTPSGVYSEQFF
TRBJ2-3,-,TRBV19,-,TGTGCCAGTAGTACCACAGTGACAGATACGCAGTATTTT,CASSTTVTDTQYF
TRBJ1-1,-,TRBV29-1,-,TGCAGCGTCGCTTTTGGCGGGAACACTGAAGCTTTCTTT,CSVAFGGNTEAFF
TRBJ1-1,-,TRBV9,-,TGTGCCAGCAGCGTAGGCGAGGGAGTGAACACTGAAGCTTTCTTT,CASSVGEGVNTEAFF
TRBJ2-2,-,TRBV11-2,-,TGTGCCAGCAGCTTAGGTCGCAGGAACACCGGGGAGCTGTTTTTT,CASSLGRRNTGELFF
TRBJ1-3,-,TRBV5-6,-,TGTGCCAGCAGCTTGTTCCAGGGAGGAAACACCATATATTTT,CASSLFQGGNTIYF
TRBJ1-1,-,TRBV18,-,TGTGCCAGCTCACCAGGGCCGGGGTATTTCGGTGAAGCTTTCTTT,CASSPGPGYFGEAFF
TRBJ1-6,TRBD1,TRBV3-1/TRBV3-2,-,TGTGCCAGCAGCCATCTCTTGACGGAGGACAGGGTATTTTGGAATTCACCCCTCCACTTT,CASSHLLTEDRVFWNSPLHF
TRBJ1-1,TRBD1,TRBV6-2/TRBV6-3,-,TGTGCCAGCAGTTACAGGACAGGGGGGAACACTGAAGCTTTCTTT,CASSYRTGGNTEAFF
TRBJ1-1,-,TRBV29-1,once,TGCAGCGTTGAACGGGGTTTGAACACTGAAGCTTTCTTT,CSVERGLNTEAFF
TRBJ2-1,TRBD1,TRBV4-1,-,TGCGCCAGCAGCCAACCTCCTCCAGGGGGCAATGAGCAGTTCTTC,CASSQPPPGGNEQFF
TRBJ1-6,-,TRBV25-1,-,TGTGCCAGCAGTGAATATGGGGCAGGGATTAATTCACCCCTCCACTTT,CASSEYGAGINSPLHF
TRBJ1-2,-,TRBV15,-,TGTGCCATCGGGATTTACACAGGGCCCCTCACCTTC,CAIGIYTGPLTF
TRBJ2-7,-,TRBV11-3,-,TGTGCCAGCAGCCCACAGGACTACTACGAGCAGTACTTC,CASSPQDYYEQYF
TRBJ1-1,-,TRBV27,few,TGTGCCAGCAGTATACCGGGACGGGGGACTGAAGCTTTCTTT,CASSIPGRGTEAFF
TRBJ1-1,-,TRBV11-2,-,TGTGCCAGCAGCAACAGGGCAGCCACTGAAGCTTTCTTT,CASSNRAATEAFF
TRBJ1-3,TRBD1,TRBV18,-,TGTGCCAGCTCACCACCGAATCCAGGGGGCCTGGCTGGAAACACCATATATTTT,CASSPPNPGGLAGNTIYF
TRBJ1-3,TRBD1,TRBV18,-,TGTGCCAGCTCACTTGAGGGACAGATCTCTGGAAACACCATATATTTT,CASSLEGQISGNTIYF
TRBJ1-3,TRBD1,TRBV12-3/TRBV12-4,-,TGTGCCAGCAGCGGACAGGTCGGAAACACCATATATTTT,CASSGQVGNTIYF
TRBJ1-4,-,TRBV3-1/TRBV3-2,-,TGTGCCAGCAGCCAAGAGGTCGGGAGCAATGAAAAACTGTTTTTT,CASSQEVGSNEKLFF
TRBJ2-1,-,TRBV28,once,TGTGCCAGCAGTTATTCGTACAATGAGCAGTTCTTC,CASSYSYNEQFF
TRBJ1-1,-,TRBV9,-,TGTGCCAGCAGCCCCTGGGGGGGCACAGACACTGAAGCTTTCTTT,CASSPWGGTDTEAFF